This entry lists 21 T cell receptor beta chains sequenced from one sample in a study of OX40 agonist ivuxolimab in advanced cancers. To prepare the library, the immunoSEQ multiplex PCR assay was applied. In TCRdb, the immuneACCESS table is reduced to in-frame sequences with V and J assigned. These tables do not hold every clone; where another copy was compared, an unresolved V gene accounts for under half, and the others remain unexplained. Across this sample there are around 51,000 clones, with approximately 80% seen only once. Of the sample, 2% to 2.5% is held by the ten largest clones. The specimen comprised CD4+ or CD8+ T cells sorted from blood, sampled in a trial of the OX40 agonist ivuxolimab. The receptors shown here come from an adult with an advanced solid tumor such as melanoma, head and neck, liver or kidney cancer.

The chain combines TRBV6-6 with TRBJ1-5, with a weak D call TRBD1 (6 bases). The CDR3 has 13 amino acids. V was cut by 7 bases and J by 4 bases, with 11 bases left in between. Germline CDR1 MNHNY, CDR2 SVGAGI (reference sequence). The CDR3 DNA sequence: TGTGCCAGCAAGGACAGAGCGAATCAGCCCCAGCATTTT. This sequence encodes CASKDRANQPQHF.

This clone has a handful of counts. The CDR3 sequence: CASSPGPGEQYF. The DNA for the CDR3 is TGCGCCAGCAGCCCGGGACCGGGGGAGCAGTACTTC. The chain couples TRBV10-2 to TRBJ2-7, with D perhaps being TRBD1 or TRBD2 (5 bases each). The germline CDR1 and CDR2 sequences are WSHSY and SAAADI. The CDR3 is 12 amino acids. Trimming removed 6 bases from V and 7 bases from J, with 13 bases in between.

V gene TRBV5-6 combines with J gene TRBJ1-2; D unresolved. V lost 2 bases to trimming and J lost 7 bases, with 12 bases between them. The CDR3 runs 13 residues. Germline CDR1 and CDR2: SGHDT and YYEEEE. CDR3 in amino acids: CASSFSDLGGYTF. For the CDR3, the DNA is TGTGCCAGCAGCTTCAGCGACCTTGGTGGCTACACCTTC. Using reference TRBV5-6 and TRBJ1-2 for the parts outside the CDR3, the full variable domain is DAGVTQSPTHLIKTRGQQVTLRCSPKSGHDTVSWYQQALGQGPQFIFQYYEEEERQRGNFPDRFSGHQFPNYSSELNVNALLLGDSALYLCASSFSDLGGYTFGSGTRLTVV.

The chain is built from TRBV18 and TRBJ2-2, with a possible D match to TRBD1 (6 bases). This CDR3 is 16 amino acids long. Trimming pared 2 bases from V and 9 bases from J, leaving 19 bases between. Germline lookup yields CDR1 KGHSH and CDR2 LQKENI. Here the CDR3 DNA reads TGTGCCAGCTCACCAGAGCTTTCGACAGGCGGGCGGGAGCTGTTTTTT. This codes for CASSPELSTGGRELFF.

The rearrangement joins TRBV5-5 to TRBJ2-7; TRBD2 might be the D (7 bases). The CDR3 sequence is 14 residues long. V dropped 2 bases and J dropped 4 bases, with 13 bases sitting between them. Germline assignment: CDR1 SGHKS and CDR2 YYEKEE (reference sequence). CDR3 region: CASSFTGTTYEQYF. The CDR3 DNA is TGTGCCAGCAGCTTTACAGGGACTACATACGAGCAGTACTTC.

The chain joins TRBV7-9 to TRBJ2-1; TRBD2 agrees at 9 bases. Germline V gene data show CDR1 as SEHNR and CDR2 as FQNEAQ (reference sequence). This CDR3 has 17 residues. Trimming removed 1 base from V and 6 bases from J; junction bases left unmatched: 10. This chain's CDR3 is CASSLVVAGDQSNEQFF. CDR3 in DNA: TGTGCCAGCAGCTTAGTGGTAGCGGGAGATCAGTCCAATGAGCAGTTCTTC. Using reference TRBV7-9 and TRBJ2-1 for the parts outside the CDR3, the full variable domain is DTGVSQNPRHKITKRGQNVTFRCDPISEHNRLYWYRQTLGQGPEFLTYFQNEAQLEKSRLLSDRFSAERPKGSFSTLEIQRTEQGDSAMYLCASSLVVAGDQSNEQFFGPGTRLTVL.

This clone showed up just a few times. V is TRBV11-2 and J is TRBJ1-1, with 8 bases fitting TRBD1. V was clipped by 2 bases and J by 1 base; unmatched bases: 3. The CDR3 is 15 amino acids. Germline V gene sequence: CDR1 SGHAT, CDR2 FQNNGV. The CDR3 DNA reads as TGTGCCAGCAGCTTAAGGACAGGGCCGAACACTGAAGCTTTCTTT. Translation gives CASSLRTGPNTEAFF.

This sequence joins TRBV4-2 and TRBJ1-2; D might be TRBD1 (5 bases). V dropped 2 bases and J dropped 3 bases, with 13 bases sitting between them. Germline lookup yields CDR1 LGHNA and CDR2 YNFKEQ. CDR3 length equals 15 residues. The CDR3 here is CASSQTRQGDYGYTF. DNA for the CDR3: TGTGCCAGCAGCCAAACCCGTCAGGGCGACTATGGCTACACCTTC.

This chain joins TRBV11-2 and TRBJ1-6; no definite D call. Trimming took off 7 bases at V and 7 bases at J, with 17 bases between the two ends. The V gene's germline CDR1 is SGHAT and CDR2 FQNNGV. This CDR3 spans 15 amino acids. CDR3 DNA sequence: TGTGCCAGCACGGCCAGAGGGATGGGGAATTCACCCCTCCACTTT. Translation: CASTARGMGNSPLHF.

The rearrangement joins TRBV28 to TRBJ1-3; the D gene is possibly TRBD1 (5 bases). V lost 6 bases and J 2 bases, leaving 17 bases between the germline ends. This CDR3 contains 16 residues. Germline lookup yields CDR1 MDHEN and CDR2 SYDVKM. As DNA, the CDR3 is TGTGCCAGCAGCAGTCTCGGGGGAAACACTGGAAACACCATATATTTT. Amino acid sequence: CASSSLGGNTGNTIYF.

The rearrangement joins TRBV27 to TRBJ2-7, with 7 nucleotides matching TRBD2. The CDR3 extends over 15 amino acids. J lost 2 bases, V lost 6 bases, and 10 bases had no gene match. The germline V gene has CDR1 MNHEY and CDR2 SMNVEV (reference sequence). The CDR3 DNA reads TGTGCCAGCAGCCAATCGGGGGGTCTGCCCTACGAGCAGTACTTC. Protein sequence: CASSQSGGLPYEQYF.

The chain employs TRBV5-1 and TRBJ2-1, with TRBD2 identical over 9 bases. V gave up 4 bases and J gave up 5 bases; unmatched junction bases: 10. Germline V CDR1 and CDR2: SGHRS, YFSETQ. This CDR3 comprises 16 residues. The CDR3 spells CASSRLGTSSHNEQFF. The CDR3 bases are TGCGCCAGCAGCCGATTGGGGACTAGCTCTCACAATGAGCAGTTCTTC.

This clone is labeled medium-sized. The V call is TRBV7-6, the J call TRBJ1-5, with D possibly TRBD1 on 5 matching bases. V was shortened by 1 base and J by 9 bases, with 10 bases between the two germline ends. Per germline, CDR1 SGHVS and CDR2 FNYEAQ. The length of the CDR3 is 13 residues. The CDR3 protein is CASSLGKGTPQHF. CDR3 sequence (DNA): TGTGCCAGCAGCTTAGGGAAAGGGACGCCCCAGCATTTT.

The chain has TRBV7-6 and TRBJ2-2; D possibly corresponds to TRBD2 (5 bases). Germline V gene lookup returns CDR1 SGHVS and CDR2 FNYEAQ. With 6 bases removed from V and 4 bases from J, the gap between germline ends came to 21 bases. The CDR3 is 17 residues long. CDR3 DNA sequence: TGTGCCAGCAGACCAACCCAGCTAGCAGCGAGCACCGGGGAGCTGTTTTTT. Its translation is CASRPTQLAASTGELFF.

The chain carries TRBV28 and TRBJ2-7, with 10 positions matching TRBD2. CDR1 MDHEN and CDR2 SYDVKM come from the germline V gene. The V and J ends lost 3 bases and 1 base, in that order; junction bases with no gene match: 3. The CDR3 consists of 15 residues. As DNA, the CDR3 is TGTGCCAGCAGTTTCCTAGCGGGAGTTTCCTACGAGCAGTACTTC. It yields the protein CASSFLAGVSYEQYF.

This chain joins TRBV19 and TRBJ1-1, with D perhaps TRBD1 (5 bases). V gave up 3 bases and J gave up 0 bases, with 17 bases separating them. The CDR3 loop spans 17 amino acids. Germline lookup yields CDR1 LNHDA and CDR2 SQIVND (reference sequence). CDR3 sequence: CASSIPRDGLMNTEAFF. CDR3 bases: TGTGCCAGTAGTATCCCGAGGGACGGCCTCATGAACACTGAAGCTTTCTTT.

The CDR3 nucleotides read TGTGCCAGCAGCATCGGACAGAATGAAAAACTGTTTTTT. Encoded protein: CASSIGQNEKLFF. V and J are TRBV5-4 and TRBJ1-4; the D gene is possibly TRBD1 (6 bases). V lost 4 bases to trimming and J lost 5 bases, with 9 bases between them. There are 13 residues in the CDR3. The germline V gene encodes CDR1 SGHNT and CDR2 YYREEE (reference sequence).

The V and J genes are TRBV6-1 and TRBJ1-4, with D possibly being TRBD1 (6 bases). V was clipped by 6 bases and J by 8 bases, with 10 bases between them. The length of the CDR3 is 12 residues. Germline values: CDR1 MNHNS, CDR2 SASEGT. This CDR3 reads CASRDSWEKLFF. CDR3 nucleotides: TGTGCCAGCAGGGACAGCTGGGAAAAACTGTTTTTT.

The J gene is TRBJ2-4, the V gene TRBV28, with a tentative D call TRBD1 (6 bases). V lost 10 bases to trimming and J lost 6 bases, with 19 bases between them. Germline CDR1 and CDR2: MDHEN and SYDVKM. There are 14 residues in the CDR3. The CDR3 DNA is TGTGCCATTTCGGTGGGGGCGCGCGGAAACATTCAGTACTTC. It translates to CAISVGARGNIQYF.

The V call is TRBV19, the J call TRBJ2-4; D might be TRBD1 (5 bases). The CDR3 sequence is 14 residues long. The germline gives CDR1 LNHDA, CDR2 SQIVND (reference sequence). V dropped 4 bases and J dropped 0 bases, with 7 bases sitting between them. The CDR3: CASSTGSAKNIQYF. The CDR3 DNA sequence: TGTGCCAGTAGTACAGGGTCAGCCAAAAACATTCAGTACTTC.

The chain couples TRBV27 to TRBJ1-6; TRBD1 matches 7 bases. With V trimmed by 5 bases and J by 6 bases, 7 bases remained unmatched. The CDR3 runs 15 residues. Germline CDR1 is MNHEY and CDR2 is SMNVEV (reference sequence). CDR3 in amino acids: CASSANRGGNSPLHF. CDR3 DNA: TGTGCCAGCAGTGCCAACAGGGGAGGTAATTCACCCCTCCACTTT.